This T cell receptor beta chain was recovered during a study of blood T cell repertoires in COVID-19. The repertoire was sequenced with immunoSEQ multiplex PCR; TCRdb's copy has only in-frame clones and lacks some. This table has fewer than 200,000 clones, 70% to 90% appearing once. Trimming cost V 2 bases and J 6 bases, with 5 bases left between them. CDR1 and CDR2 from the germline V gene are DFQATT and SNEGSKA (reference sequence). The CDR3 has 11 amino acids. V usage is TRBV20-1 and J usage is TRBJ2-1; D uncertain. The sequence came from a man in his 60s with active or convalescent COVID-19. The sample was peripheral blood. The chain's CDR3 is CSARLVNEQFF. The DNA of the CDR3 is TGCAGTGCTAGACTAGTCAATGAGCAGTTCTTC.